The source of this TCR beta chain is a study of cytomegalovirus exposure and HLA in healthy donors. This PCR relied on a set of 60 Vbeta primers and 13 Jbeta primers. Generated by immunoSEQ multiplex PCR, the TCRdb table keeps only in-frame clones and is missing some. Seen here are under 200,000 clones, less than 85% observed once, and the top ten hold around 5.7%. This CDR3 region has 15 residues. Germline V gene sequence: CDR1 MNHEY, CDR2 SMNVEV (reference sequence). V lost 5 bases and J lost 5; bases outside the gene matches: 10. The genes are TRBV27 and TRBJ2-7; 9 bases are a match to TRBD1. This sequence was found in a man aged 35 to 55 in good health and CMV-seronegative. The sample comprised PBMCs. CDR3 sequence (DNA): TGTGCCAGCAGTCCCACGGACAGGGGTACCCACGAGCAGTACTTC. It is translated as CASSPTDRGTHEQYF.